This entry concerns a single TCR beta chain. Its cognate antigen is unknown. Assay used: immunoSEQ multiplex PCR; TCRdb lists only in-frame clones, some missing. The sample consists of some 2,100,000 clones, almost 96% of them appearing once. Study donors comprised healthy, HIV-negative adults devoid of recent acute infection or vaccination. This sample was included in a study of shared clonotypes between healthy human individuals. General observations from the study: Estimated clonotype richness was generally higher in naive than memory subsets.

V lost 4 bases, J lost 4 bases, and 6 bases stayed unmatched. The CDR3 spans 14 residues. Germline CDR1 SGHRS, CDR2 YFSETQ. Sample: naive CD4+ T cells sorted from blood. Subset denoted: CD45RA+ positively selected. This TCR was recovered from a man aged 18 to 30 in good health. The chain carries TRBV5-1 and TRBJ1-2; 8 bases line up with TRBD1. CDR3 protein: CASSQTGESYGYTF. CDR3 DNA: TGCGCCAGCAGCCAGACAGGGGAGAGCTATGGCTACACCTTC. The full variable domain, rest sourced from reference TRBV5-1 and TRBJ1-2, is KAGVTQTPRYLIKTRGQQVTLSCSPISGHRSVSWYQQTPGQGLQFLFEYFSETQRNKGNFPGRFSGRQFSNSRSEMNVSTLELGDSALYLCASSQTGESYGYTFGSGTRLTVV.